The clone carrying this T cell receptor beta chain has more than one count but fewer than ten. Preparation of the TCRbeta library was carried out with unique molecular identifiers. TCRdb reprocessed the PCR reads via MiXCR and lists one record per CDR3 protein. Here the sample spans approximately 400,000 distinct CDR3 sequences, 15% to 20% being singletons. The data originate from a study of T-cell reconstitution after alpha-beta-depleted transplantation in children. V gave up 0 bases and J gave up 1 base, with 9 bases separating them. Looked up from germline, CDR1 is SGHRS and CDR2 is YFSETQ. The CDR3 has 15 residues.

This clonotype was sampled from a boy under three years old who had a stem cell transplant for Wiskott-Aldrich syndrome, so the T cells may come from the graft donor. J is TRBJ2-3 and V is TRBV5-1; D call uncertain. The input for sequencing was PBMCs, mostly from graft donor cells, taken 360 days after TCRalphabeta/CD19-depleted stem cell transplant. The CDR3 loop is CASSLVAVGTDTQYF. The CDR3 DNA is TGCGCCAGCAGCTTGGTGGCAGTAGGCACAGATACGCAGTATTTT.